These 27 T cell receptor beta chains came from one sample sequenced in a study of T-cell memory formation after mild COVID-19. TCRdb passed the 5' RACE reads through MiXCR, listing each CDR3 protein once. The sample lists about 130,000 distinct CDR3 sequences, over 15% occurring once. The material sequenced was PBMCs or a T cell subset sorted from them (not recorded which). Source of these receptors: a man younger than 35 who had mild COVID-19 (a few samples of this study predate the infection). Cell type and time point are not known.

This chain uses TRBV12-3 or TRBV12-4 with TRBJ1-1, with D maybe TRBD1 (6 bases). CDR3 length: 15 amino acids. V lost 6 bases, J lost 11 bases, and 25 bases lay in between. The CDR3 nucleotides read TGTGCCAGCAGAAAATCCTGGACAGATGCGTGGGTGGCTTTCTTT. Translated, it gives CASRKSWTDAWVAFF.

The rearrangement links TRBV5-1 to TRBJ2-2; 10 bases align to TRBD1. The V and J ends lost 2 bases and 5 bases, in that order; junction bases with no gene match: 3. This CDR3 spans 15 amino acids. CDR1 SGHRS and CDR2 YFSETQ come from the germline V gene. CDR3 sequence reads: CASSLAGQGTGELFF. CDR3 in DNA: TGCGCCAGCAGCTTAGCGGGACAGGGGACCGGGGAGCTGTTTTTT.

This clonotype was detected only a few times. This chain joins TRBV4-1 and TRBJ2-7, with D uncertain. Germline V lookup: CDR1 MGHRA, CDR2 YSYEKL. This CDR3 region has 14 residues. Trimming shortened V by 1 base and J by 3 bases, and 10 bases separated the two germline ends. The CDR3 reads CASSQGAPGYEQYF. As DNA, the CDR3 is TGCGCCAGCAGCCAAGGGGCTCCGGGCTACGAGCAGTACTTC.

This clonotype has just a few counts. This rearrangement joins TRBV23-1 to TRBJ2-5; D uncertain. TRBV23-1 is an open reading frame whose function is uncertain. This CDR3 is built from 13 residues. V lost 3 bases to trimming and J lost 4 bases, with 9 bases between them. CDR3 in DNA: TGCGCCAGCAGTCATCCCCCAACAGAGACCCAGTACTTC. As protein: CASSHPPTETQYF.

This clonotype turned up a few times. This chain uses TRBV7-2 with TRBJ1-3, with D maybe TRBD1 (5 bases). V gave up 5 bases and J gave up 1 base, with 12 bases separating them. Per germline, CDR1 SGHTA and CDR2 FQGNSA. The CDR3 consists of 15 residues. CDR3 loop: CASSKAQASGNTIYF. The CDR3 nucleotides are TGTGCCAGCAGCAAAGCACAGGCATCTGGAAACACCATATATTTT.

This clonotype was picked up a small number of times. V usage is TRBV2 and J usage is TRBJ1-1, with no clear D. Germline lookup yields CDR1 SNHLY and CDR2 FYNNEI. This CDR3 contains 15 residues. V lost 0 bases and J 5 bases, leaving 13 bases between the germline ends. The CDR3 DNA sequence: TGTGCCAGCAGTGAAGCGCTTGTTCAGTGGACTGAAGCTTTCTTT. It is translated as CASSEALVQWTEAFF.

The table lists this clonotype with a few counts. The CDR3 here is CSAKQSGAFYGYTF. DNA for the CDR3: TGCAGTGCGAAGCAGTCCGGGGCCTTCTATGGCTACACCTTC. The J gene is TRBJ1-2, the V gene TRBV20-1; D is possibly TRBD1 (5 bases). Germline V gene sequence: CDR1 DFQATT, CDR2 SNEGSKA (reference sequence). With 6 bases removed from V and 4 bases from J, the gap between germline ends came to 18 bases. The CDR3 is 14 residues long.

This clonotype was counted a few times. J is TRBJ1-2 and V is TRBV12-3 or TRBV12-4; possible D gene TRBD1, 6 bases. The CDR3 totals 15 residues. Trimming pared 5 bases from V and 7 bases from J, leaving 20 bases between. The CDR3 nucleotides are TGTGCCAGCAGTGTGACAGTGAAGGGGGTCGGTGGCTACACCTTC. Protein: CASSVTVKGVGGYTF.

This clonotype has only a few counts. The V and J genes are TRBV6-2 or TRBV6-3 and TRBJ2-7; TRBD1 might be the D (5 bases). Germline CDR1 reads MNHEY; CDR2 reads SVGEGT. The V end was cut by 6 bases, the J end by 3 bases, with 12 bases between. The CDR3 consists of 13 residues. The CDR3 sequence is CASSSDSGYEQYF. The CDR3 bases are TGTGCCAGCAGCTCCGACAGTGGCTACGAGCAGTACTTC.

In this sample, this clonotype turned up many times. An end of the junction does not agree with germline; a read error may underlie this. The chain recombines TRBV5-1 with TRBJ2-3, with D possibly TRBD1 on 5 matching bases. This CDR3 has 14 residues. CDR1 and CDR2 from the germline V gene are SGHRS and YFSETQ. Written as DNA, the CDR3 is TGCGCCAGCAGCTTGGATGCAGGGCCCATAGGGTCCCGTTTT. Amino acids: CASSLDAGPIGSRF. The whole variable domain, filled in from reference TRBV5-1 and TRBJ2-3, reads KAGVTQTPRYLIKTRGQQVTLSCSPISGHRSVSWYQQTPGQGLQFLFEYFSETQRNKGNFPGRFSGRQFSNSRSEMNVSTLELGDSALYLCASSLDAGPIGSRFGPGTRLTVL.

V is TRBV5-1 and J is TRBJ2-5, with D possibly being TRBD1 (6 bases). The V end lost 0 bases, the J end lost 9 bases, and 15 bases lay between the germline ends. The CDR3 is made up of 14 amino acids. Germline assignment: CDR1 SGHRS and CDR2 YFSETQ. CDR3 sequence: CASSLDGGEWAQYF. The DNA of the CDR3 is TGCGCCAGCAGCTTGGATGGGGGCGAATGGGCCCAGTACTTC.

This clonotype was detected a few times. The rearrangement uses TRBV7-2 and TRBJ2-7; TRBD1 or TRBD2 may be the D gene (6 bases each). This CDR3 region has 15 residues. Germline CDR1 SGHTA, CDR2 FQGNSA. V was trimmed by 4 bases and J by 1 base, leaving 14 bases between them. CDR3 bases: TGTGCCAGCAGCTGGCAACCGGGGGCGTCCTACGAGCAGTACTTC. It is translated as CASSWQPGASYEQYF.

Here the CDR3 reads CASSPSGLVEPQHF. The CDR3 DNA reads as TGCGCCAGCAGCCCGAGCGGACTCGTTGAGCCCCAGCATTTT. The J gene is TRBJ1-5, the V gene TRBV5-1, with D hard to call. CDR3 size: 14 residues. Deletions cut 4 bases from V and 8 bases from J, with 16 bases between. From germline, CDR1 is SGHRS and CDR2 YFSETQ.

The chain links TRBV7-9 to TRBJ2-7; D gene unclear. V was shortened by 0 bases and J by 7 bases, with 7 bases between the two germline ends. The CDR3 contains 12 residues. The germline gives CDR1 SEHNR, CDR2 FQNEAQ (reference sequence). CDR3 DNA: TGTGCCAGCAGCTTAGCTCAAGGTGAGCAGTACGTC. Translation gives CASSLAQGEQYV.

The chain uses TRBV4-3 and TRBJ2-7, with 7 bases lining up with TRBD1. CDR3 size: 16 residues. Germline CDR1 reads LGHNA; CDR2 reads YSLEER. After removal of 4 bases from V and 1 base from J, the junction contained 10 bases not matched to a gene. The CDR3 DNA is TGCGCCAGCAGCCGGGAACAGGGGCGAATTTCCTACGAGCAGTACTTC. It codes for CASSREQGRISYEQYF.

The chain employs TRBV6-5 and TRBJ2-3, with 8 bases identical to TRBD2. The germline V gene has CDR1 MNHEY and CDR2 SVGAGI. This CDR3 spans 17 amino acids. The trim removed 2 bases at V and 4 bases at J, leaving 11 bases unmatched. CDR3 nucleotides: TGTGCCAGCAGTTACAGTCGGGGGGGCAGAGGTCCAGATACGCAGTATTTT. This gives the protein CASSYSRGGRGPDTQYF.

The V and J genes are TRBV14 and TRBJ2-5; possibly TRBD2 for D (6 bases). In germline, CDR1 is SGHDN, CDR2 FVKESK. Trimming stripped 1 base from V and 4 bases from J, with 10 bases between. The CDR3 is 14 amino acids. As DNA, the CDR3 is TGTGCCAGCAGCCAAGGATACGGGGGAGAGACCCAGTACTTC. As protein: CASSQGYGGETQYF.

This clonotype was observed at least ten times. V and J are TRBV11-1 and TRBJ2-5, with 8 bases fitting TRBD1. Germline-derived CDR1 and CDR2 are SGHAT and FQDESV (reference sequence). The V segment lost 5 bases and the J segment 2 bases; nucleotides outside the gene matches: 7. This CDR3 is built from 15 residues. The CDR3 protein is CASSRSGTGQETQYF. The CDR3 nucleotides are TGTGCCAGCAGCCGTTCCGGGACAGGACAAGAGACCCAGTACTTC. Full variable domain (outside the CDR3, taken from reference TRBV11-1 and TRBJ2-5): EAEVAQSPRYKITEKSQAVAFWCDPISGHATLYWYRQILGQGPELLVQFQDESVVDDSQLPKDRFSAERLKGVDSTLKIQPAELGDSAMYLCASSRSGTGQETQYFGPGTRLLVL.

There are many counts of this clonotype. The rearrangement uses TRBV7-2 and TRBJ2-3, with D perhaps matching TRBD1 or TRBD2 (6 bases each). The CDR3 runs to 18 residues. The V end was cut by 1 base, the J end by 2 bases, with 19 bases between. CDR1 SGHTA and CDR2 FQGNSA come from the germline V gene. CDR3 sequence (DNA): TGTGCCAGCAGCTTAGAGGAGGGGGTAGCGGAGCCCACAGATACGCAGTATTTT. Its protein is CASSLEEGVAEPTDTQYF.

Ten or more counts support this clonotype. The rearrangement joins TRBV5-5 to TRBJ2-5, with D possibly being TRBD2 (5 bases). The CDR3 is 16 amino acids. Germline CDR1 SGHKS, CDR2 YYEKEE (reference sequence). V was shortened by 0 bases and J by 5 bases, with 17 bases between the two germline ends. CDR3 nucleotides: TGTGCCAGCAGCTTGGTTCCACGGACGGAGGCGGAGACCCAGTACTTC. Amino acid sequence: CASSLVPRTEAETQYF. Supplemented by reference TRBV5-5 and TRBJ2-5, the full variable domain reads DAGVTQSPTHLIKTRGQQVTLRCSPISGHKSVSWYQQVLGQGPQFIFQYYEKEERGRGNFPDRFSARQFPNYSSELNVNALLLGDSALYLCASSLVPRTEAETQYFGPGTRLLVL.

This clonotype was seen a handful of times. The chain employs TRBV4-2 and TRBJ2-2; possible D gene TRBD2, 6 bases. The V gene lost 0 bases and the J gene lost 1 base, with 12 bases spanning the gap. CDR1 and CDR2 from the germline V gene are LGHNA and YNFKEQ. The CDR3 consists of 17 residues. CDR3 nucleotide sequence: TGTGCCAGCAGCCAAGAGGGTGCGCGGGGGAACACCGGGGAGCTGTTTTTT. Translated: CASSQEGARGNTGELFF.

This rearrangement joins TRBV20-1 to TRBJ1-4, with D maybe TRBD1 (5 bases). Trimming pared 4 bases from V and 5 bases from J, leaving 11 bases between. CDR3 length: 13 residues. Germline V gene lookup returns CDR1 DFQATT and CDR2 SNEGSKA (reference sequence). CDR3: CSATRQNNEKLFF. For the CDR3, the DNA is TGCAGTGCTACTAGACAGAACAATGAAAAACTGTTTTTT.

This clonotype has just a few counts. The gene calls are TRBV3-1 and TRBJ2-3, with D possibly being TRBD2 (6 bases). Per germline, CDR1 LGHDT and CDR2 YNNKEL (reference sequence). V was clipped by 3 bases and J by 0 bases, with 13 bases between them. The CDR3 loop spans 16 amino acids. CDR3 coding DNA: TGTGCCAGCAGCCAGGCTCTAGCGACTAGCACAGATACGCAGTATTTT. This translates into CASSQALATSTDTQYF.

A single count supports this clonotype. The genes are TRBV5-5 and TRBJ1-2; unclear D gene. The CDR3 is made up of 12 amino acids. CDR1 SGHKS and CDR2 YYEKEE come from the germline V gene (reference sequence). V shed 2 bases and J shed 4 bases, with 6 bases lying between them. The CDR3 is CASSFRSYGYTF. CDR3 sequence (DNA): TGTGCCAGCAGCTTCCGGAGCTATGGCTACACCTTC.

V gene TRBV5-1 combines with J gene TRBJ2-5; 9 nucleotides match TRBD2. The CDR3 runs to 16 residues. Trimming removed 0 bases from V and 6 bases from J; junction bases left unmatched: 9. The germline CDR1 and CDR2 sequences are SGHRS and YFSETQ. The CDR3 protein is CASSLGASGGLKTQYF. The CDR3 bases are TGCGCCAGCAGCTTGGGGGCCAGCGGGGGGTTGAAGACCCAGTACTTC.

This clonotype was seen more than once but under ten times. This sequence joins TRBV10-2 and TRBJ2-5; perhaps TRBD2 as D (5 bases). The germline gives CDR1 WSHSY, CDR2 SAAADI. Trimming pared 6 bases from V and 7 bases from J, leaving 15 bases between. The CDR3 has 13 amino acids. In nucleotides, the CDR3 is TGCGCCAGCAGCCGAGACCCGGCGGGGACCCAGTACTTC. Its protein product is CASSRDPAGTQYF.

The sample holds many counts of this clonotype. The V and J genes are TRBV29-1 and TRBJ2-3; D remains unclear. CDR1 is SQVTM and CDR2 is ANQGSEA in the germline V gene. The germline V and J ends were trimmed by 6 bases and 1 base, with 8 bases remaining between them. The CDR3 is 12 residues long. In DNA form, the CDR3 reads TGCAGCGTGGCGCCGGGCACAGATACGCAGTATTTT. Amino acids: CSVAPGTDTQYF.